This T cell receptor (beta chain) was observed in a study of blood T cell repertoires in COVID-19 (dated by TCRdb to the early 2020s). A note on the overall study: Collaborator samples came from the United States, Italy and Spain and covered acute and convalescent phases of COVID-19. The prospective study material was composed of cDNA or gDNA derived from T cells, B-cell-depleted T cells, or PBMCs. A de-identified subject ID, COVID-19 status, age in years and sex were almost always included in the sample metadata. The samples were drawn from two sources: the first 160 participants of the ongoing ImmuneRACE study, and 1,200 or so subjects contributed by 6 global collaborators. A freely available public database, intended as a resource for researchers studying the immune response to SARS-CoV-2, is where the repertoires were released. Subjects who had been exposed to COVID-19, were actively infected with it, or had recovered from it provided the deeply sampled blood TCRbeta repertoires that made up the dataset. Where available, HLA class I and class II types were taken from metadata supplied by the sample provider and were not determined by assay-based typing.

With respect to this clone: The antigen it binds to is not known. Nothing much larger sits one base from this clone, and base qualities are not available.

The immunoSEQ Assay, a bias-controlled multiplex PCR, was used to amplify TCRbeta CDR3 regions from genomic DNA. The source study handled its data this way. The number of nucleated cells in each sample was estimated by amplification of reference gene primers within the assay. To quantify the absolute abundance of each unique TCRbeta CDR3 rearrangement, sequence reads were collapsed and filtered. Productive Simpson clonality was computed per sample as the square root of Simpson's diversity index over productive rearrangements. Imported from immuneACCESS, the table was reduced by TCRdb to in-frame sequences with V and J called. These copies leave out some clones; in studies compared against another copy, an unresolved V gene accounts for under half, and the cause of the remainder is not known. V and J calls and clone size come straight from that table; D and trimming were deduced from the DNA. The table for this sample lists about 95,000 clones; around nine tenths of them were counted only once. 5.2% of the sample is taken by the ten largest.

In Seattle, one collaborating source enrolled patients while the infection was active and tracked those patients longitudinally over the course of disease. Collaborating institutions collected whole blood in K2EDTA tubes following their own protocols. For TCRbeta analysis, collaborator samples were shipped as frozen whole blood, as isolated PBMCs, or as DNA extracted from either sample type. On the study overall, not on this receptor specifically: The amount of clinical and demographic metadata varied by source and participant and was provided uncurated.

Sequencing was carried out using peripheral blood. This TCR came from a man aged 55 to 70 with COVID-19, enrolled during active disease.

The CDR3 protein is CASRGPRGETQYF. The DNA is TGTGCCAGCAGAGGTCCTAGGGGAGAGACCCAGTACTTC. Here the chain combines TRBV12-3 or TRBV12-4 and TRBJ2-5; tentative D gene TRBD1, with 5 bases matching. The CDR3, cysteine through phenylalanine, is 13 amino acids long. CDR3 DNA is the only sequence kept; it has 39 bases, read in frame from the first base. Deletion took 6 bases off V and 4 bases off J, with a span of 12 bases between the germline ends.